The 23 T cell receptor beta chains reported below all come from one sample, sequenced in a study of T cells in Graves' hyperthyroidism and ophthalmopathy. Authors of the study amplified TCR beta CDR3 regions from RNA transcripts. HTBI primers drove first-round RT-PCR of the TCR CDR3. TCRdb passed the multiplex PCR reads through MiXCR, listing each CDR3 protein once. The profile shows around 760,000 distinct CDR3 sequences, over 35% of them singletons. Sequencing was carried out using blood. These receptors originate from a woman aged 40-49 years with Graves' hyperthyroidism.

This clonotype was observed a handful of times. The gene calls are TRBV19 and TRBJ1-1; D is ambiguous. V lost 3 bases, J lost 7 bases, and 12 bases lay in between. The length of the CDR3 is 13 residues. CDR1 and CDR2 from the germline V gene are LNHDA and SQIVND (reference sequence). The CDR3 loop reads CASSMRPGNEAFF. For the CDR3, the DNA is TGTGCCAGTAGTATGAGACCAGGAAATGAAGCTTTCTTT.

In this sample, this clonotype turned up a few times. This chain links TRBV11-2 with TRBJ1-6, with TRBD1 identical over 9 bases. This CDR3 region has 16 residues. With 5 bases clipped from V and 10 bases from J, the junction kept 12 bases outside the gene matches. CDR1 SGHAT and CDR2 FQNNGV come from the germline V gene. CDR3 residues: CASSVGQGQGGSPLHF. The CDR3 bases are TGTGCCAGCAGCGTAGGACAGGGACAGGGCGGGTCACCCCTCCACTTT.

J is TRBJ2-5 and V is TRBV7-2; TRBD2 agrees at 7 bases. The CDR3 has 17 residues. With 1 base clipped from V and 2 bases from J, the junction kept 10 bases outside the gene matches. The germline CDR1 and CDR2 sequences are SGHTA and FQGNSA. CDR3 residues: CASSLGGGSTYQETQYF. DNA for the CDR3: TGTGCCAGCAGCTTAGGTGGCGGGAGCACCTATCAAGAGACCCAGTACTTC.

This clonotype was counted only a few times. The chain combines TRBV7-2 with TRBJ2-7, with D possibly being TRBD1 or TRBD2 (5 bases each). The V gene's germline CDR1 is SGHTA and CDR2 FQGNSA. Between the trimmed V and J ends, which lost 5 bases and 5 bases, there was a span of 16 bases. CDR3 size: 14 residues. In nucleotides, the CDR3 is TGTGCCAGCAGCCTCGGGGCCCGCCTCAACGAGCAGTACTTC. Translating it yields CASSLGARLNEQYF.

The chain combines TRBV20-1 with TRBJ1-2; the match to TRBD1 covers 8 bases. Trimming cost V 4 bases and J 6 bases; bases outside gene matches: 10. From germline, CDR1 is DFQATT and CDR2 SNEGSKA (reference sequence). The CDR3 length is 14 residues. Written as DNA, the CDR3 is TGCAGTGCTATCCCCCGGGACAGGTTGGATGGCTACACCTTC. Translated, it gives CSAIPRDRLDGYTF.

This clonotype has ten or more counts. This rearrangement joins TRBV6-6 to TRBJ1-2, with 7 bases identical to TRBD1. V lost 6 bases, J lost 4 bases, and 8 bases stayed unmatched. The CDR3 has 14 amino acids. CDR1 MNHNY and CDR2 SVGAGI come from the germline V gene (reference sequence). DNA for the CDR3: TGTGCCAGCAGCCAAGGGGGCATGATCTATGGCTACACCTTC. Amino acid sequence: CASSQGGMIYGYTF.

This clonotype was found many times. The chain carries TRBV7-9 and TRBJ2-7; D is undetermined. Germline CDR1 reads SEHNR; CDR2 reads FQNEAQ (reference sequence). The CDR3 sequence is 14 residues long. Trimming shortened V by 5 bases and J by 0 bases, and 11 bases separated the two germline ends. The CDR3 DNA reads as TGTGCCAGCAGCGTAACAAAGAGCTCCTACGAGCAGTACTTC. Translating it yields CASSVTKSSYEQYF.

The chain recombines TRBV25-1 with TRBJ1-1; 8 nucleotides agree with TRBD1. The CDR3 runs 17 residues. Trimming cost V 5 bases and J 1 base; bases outside gene matches: 12. Germline V gene sequence: CDR1 MGHDK, CDR2 SYGVNS. CDR3 nucleotides: TGTGCCAGCAGTTATGGGACAGGTGGTTCGAGGAACACTGAAGCTTTCTTT. Amino acid sequence: CASSYGTGGSRNTEAFF.

This clonotype showed up many times. The J gene is TRBJ2-2, the V gene TRBV7-2, with D perhaps assigned TRBD1 or TRBD2 (5 bases each). Trimming took off 5 bases at V and 5 bases at J, with 12 bases between the two ends. Germline-derived CDR1 and CDR2 are SGHTA and FQGNSA. The CDR3 runs 14 residues. DNA for the CDR3: TGTGCCAGCAGCCCCATTGGGGGAACCGGGGAGCTGTTTTTT. It encodes CASSPIGGTGELFF.

The chain recombines TRBV7-9 with TRBJ1-4, with D hard to call. V lost 3 bases, J lost 5 bases, and 16 bases lay in between. There are 16 residues in the CDR3. Per germline, CDR1 SEHNR and CDR2 FQNEAQ (reference sequence). The CDR3, as DNA: TGTGCCAGCAGCTTTAACTTTCTGGGGATAAATGAAAAACTGTTTTTT. It translates to CASSFNFLGINEKLFF.

This clonotype was counted only a few times. The gene calls are TRBV6-5 and TRBJ1-5; D gene ambiguous. Germline V gene sequence: CDR1 MNHEY, CDR2 SVGAGI. V shed 2 bases and J shed 7 bases, with 18 bases lying between them. This CDR3 is built from 16 residues. CDR3 sequence: CASSYDAGRFRQPQHF. The CDR3 DNA sequence: TGTGCCAGCAGTTACGATGCAGGTCGATTCAGGCAGCCCCAGCATTTT.

The chain carries TRBV7-2 and TRBJ2-1, with a tentative D call TRBD1 (6 bases). The DNA end is a closer match to TRBJ2-7, so the J assignment may be wrong. The CDR3 runs to 12 residues. Germline V gene lookup returns CDR1 SGHTA and CDR2 FQGNSA. The CDR3 region is CASSLRDNEQYF. In nucleotides, the CDR3 is TGTGCCAGCAGCTTACGGGACAATGAGCAGTACTTC.

V and J are TRBV11-1 and TRBJ2-3; a possible D gene is TRBD2 (6 bases). The V end was cut by 4 bases, the J end by 6 bases, with 14 bases between. This CDR3 contains 14 residues. Looked up from germline, CDR1 is SGHAT and CDR2 is FQDESV (reference sequence). The CDR3 is CASSSGLIRDTQYF. CDR3 bases: TGTGCCAGCAGCTCAGGACTAATCCGGGATACGCAGTATTTT. The complete variable domain, with remaining parts taken from reference TRBV11-1 and TRBJ2-3, reads EAEVAQSPRYKITEKSQAVAFWCDPISGHATLYWYRQILGQGPELLVQFQDESVVDDSQLPKDRFSAERLKGVDSTLKIQPAELGDSAMYLCASSSGLIRDTQYFGPGTRLTVL.

This clonotype was detected ten times or more. The chain recombines TRBV7-2 with TRBJ1-6, with TRBD1 matching 8 bases. CDR3 length: 15 amino acids. After removal of 1 base from V and 9 bases from J, the junction contained 5 bases not matched to a gene. Germline V gene sequence: CDR1 SGHTA, CDR2 FQGNSA. For the CDR3, the DNA is TGTGCCAGCAGCTTAGTCTGGACAGGGTCTTCACCCCTCCACTTT. Amino acid sequence: CASSLVWTGSSPLHF.

This clonotype was seen more than once but under ten times. The chain couples TRBV20-1 to TRBJ1-1; D is perhaps TRBD1 (5 bases). The V end was cut by 5 bases, the J end by 3 bases, with 10 bases between. In germline, CDR1 is DFQATT, CDR2 SNEGSKA (reference sequence). The CDR3 consists of 12 residues. This CDR3 is CSAQGLDTEAFF. In nucleotides, the CDR3 is TGCAGTGCTCAGGGTCTGGACACTGAAGCTTTCTTT.

In this sample, this clonotype turned up a few times. The V and J genes are TRBV6-2 or TRBV6-3 and TRBJ2-6; no definite D call. From germline, CDR1 is MNHEY and CDR2 SVGEGT. This CDR3 spans 16 amino acids. Trimming shortened V by 6 bases and J by 1 base, and 13 bases separated the two germline ends. For the CDR3, the DNA is TGTGCCAGCAGCGACCCGATCGAGTCTGGGGCCAACGTCCTGACTTTC. Its protein product is CASSDPIESGANVLTF.

The chain uses TRBV7-9 and TRBJ2-3; the match to TRBD1 covers 9 bases. The V segment lost 5 bases and the J segment 6 bases; nucleotides outside the gene matches: 6. The CDR3 covers 14 residues. Germline values: CDR1 SEHNR, CDR2 FQNEAQ (reference sequence). In nucleotides, the CDR3 is TGTGCCAGCAGCCGGACGGGGACAGGGGATACGCAGTATTTT. It specifies CASSRTGTGDTQYF.

The V gene is TRBV7-9, the J gene TRBJ2-7; a weak D match, TRBD2 (6 bases). The germline V gene encodes CDR1 SEHNR and CDR2 FQNEAQ (reference sequence). Trimming left V 6 bases short and J 1 base short, with 16 bases between. The length of the CDR3 is 15 residues. CDR3 sequence: CASSYWTRGSYEQYF. CDR3 nucleotide sequence: TGTGCCAGCAGTTACTGGACCCGGGGGTCCTACGAGCAGTACTTC.

The V gene is TRBV4-2, the J gene TRBJ2-5; D ambiguous. This CDR3 spans 14 amino acids. In germline, CDR1 is LGHNA, CDR2 YNFKEQ. V was shortened by 1 base and J by 5 bases, with 11 bases between the two germline ends. CDR3 in DNA: TGTGCCAGCAGCCAAGGGTCCTCCAAGGAGACCCAGTACTTC. It encodes CASSQGSSKETQYF.

The chain joins TRBV7-2 to TRBJ1-6, with 11 bases identical to TRBD1. Germline trimming cut 8 bases from V and 9 bases from J; bases unmatched to any gene: 6. The CDR3 contains 14 residues. The germline V gene encodes CDR1 SGHTA and CDR2 FQGNSA. CDR3 region: CASYGQGAPSPLHF. CDR3 nucleotide sequence: TGTGCCAGCTACGGACAGGGGGCACCTTCACCCCTCCACTTT.

J is TRBJ1-2 and V is TRBV4-3; D is perhaps TRBD1 (6 bases). Trimming shortened V by 3 bases and J by 4 bases, and 21 bases separated the two germline ends. The CDR3 spans 17 residues. Germline V gives CDR1 LGHNA, CDR2 YSLEER. The CDR3 region has the DNA TGCGCCAGCAGCCATAGGCTCAGGGGATGGGGGGCCTATGGCTACACCTTC. Its translation is CASSHRLRGWGAYGYTF.

Many counts were recorded for this clonotype. The rearrangement links TRBV10-3 to TRBJ2-6, with D possibly matching TRBD2 (6 bases). With 8 bases removed from V and 0 bases from J, the gap between germline ends came to 20 bases. This CDR3 comprises 18 residues. The germline gives CDR1 ENHRY, CDR2 SYGVKD. DNA for the CDR3: TGTGCCATCCGAGCCGAGCGGGTCCTCCACTCTGGGGCCAACGTCCTGACTTTC. Translated, it gives CAIRAERVLHSGANVLTF.

The chain couples TRBV5-8 to TRBJ1-5; D remains unclear. This CDR3 has 13 amino acids. Trimming removed 6 bases from V and 4 bases from J, with 11 bases in between. Germline V CDR1 and CDR2: SGHTS, YDEGEE. Here the CDR3 DNA reads TGTGCCAGCACCCTGGACGGGAATCAGCCCCAGCATTTT. It yields the protein CASTLDGNQPQHF.